This T cell receptor (beta chain) came from a study of T cells in tumors after PD-1 blockade. Study-level points and caveats: Peripheral recruitment is suggested, as some novel exhausted tumor clones were in pre-treatment blood.

The V end lost 3 bases, the J end lost 2 bases, and 7 bases lay between the germline ends. This CDR3 has 13 residues. In regard to this clone: The antigen remains undetermined.

The repertoire was sequenced with immunoSEQ multiplex PCR; TCRdb's copy has only in-frame clones and lacks some. The sample yields approximately 34,000 clones, around 73% seen once. The source of this sequence is a human donor with basal cell carcinoma. The sequences come from PBMCs, collected after anti-PD-1 treatment. The V call is TRBV12-3 or TRBV12-4, the J call TRBJ2-5; D is ambiguous. The CDR3 DNA is TGTGCCAGCAGTTTGGAAAGTCAAGAGACCCAGTACTTC. As protein: CASSLESQETQYF.